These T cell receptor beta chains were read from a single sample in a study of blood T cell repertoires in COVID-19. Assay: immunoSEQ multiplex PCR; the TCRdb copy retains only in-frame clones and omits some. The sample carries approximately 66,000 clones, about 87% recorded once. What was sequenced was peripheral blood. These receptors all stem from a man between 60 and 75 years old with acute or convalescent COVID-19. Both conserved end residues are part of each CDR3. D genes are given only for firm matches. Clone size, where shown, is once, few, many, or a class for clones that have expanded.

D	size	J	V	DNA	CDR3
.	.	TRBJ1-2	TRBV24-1	TGTGCCACCAGTGATTCTATAGACTATGGCTACACCTTC	CATSDSIDYGYTF
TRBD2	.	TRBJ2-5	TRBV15	TGTGCCACCAGCATCCGGGTGACTAGCCAGGGAGAGACCCAGTACTTC	CATSIRVTSQGETQYF
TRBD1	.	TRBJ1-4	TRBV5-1	TGCGCCAGCAGCCTACAGGGGGATCAAGAAAAACTGTTTTTT	CASSLQGDQEKLFF
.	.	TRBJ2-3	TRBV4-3	TGCGCCAGCAGCCAAGATGGGGGGAGCACAGATACGCAGTATTTT	CASSQDGGSTDTQYF
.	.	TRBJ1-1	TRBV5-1	TGCGCCAGCAGCTTAGGAGAGAACACTGAAGCTTTCTTT	CASSLGENTEAFF
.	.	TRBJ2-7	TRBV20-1	TGCAGTGCTAGTCACACGGACAGCTCCTACGAGCAGTACTTC	CSASHTDSSYEQYF
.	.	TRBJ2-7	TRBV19	TGTGCCAGTAGTCCCGCCCGACGGGACACCTACGAGCAGTACTTC	CASSPARRDTYEQYF
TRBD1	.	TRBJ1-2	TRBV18	TGTGCCAGCTCACCAGAGAGACAGGGAGTTTACTATGGCTACACCTTC	CASSPERQGVYYGYTF
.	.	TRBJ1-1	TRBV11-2	TGTGCCAGCAGCCCTTCCCAGGGGTCCACTGAAGCTTTCTTT	CASSPSQGSTEAFF
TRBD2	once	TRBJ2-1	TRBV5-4	TGTGCCAGCAGCTTGGGGGCTAGCGGGGGGAGTTACAATGAGCAGTTCTTC	CASSLGASGGSYNEQFF
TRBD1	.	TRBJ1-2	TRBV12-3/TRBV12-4	TGTGCCAGCAGGCGAACAGGGGATGGCTACACCTTC	CASRRTGDGYTF
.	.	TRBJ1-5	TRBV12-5	TGTGCTAGTGGTTCCGCCACTCCAACGCAGCCCCAGCATTTT	CASGSATPTQPQHF
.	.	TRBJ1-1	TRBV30	TGTGCCTCCAAGGAGAGCGCTGAAGCTTTCTTT	CASKESAEAFF
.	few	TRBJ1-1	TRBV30	TGTGCCTGGAGTGACAGCATGAACACTGAAGCTTTCTTT	CAWSDSMNTEAFF
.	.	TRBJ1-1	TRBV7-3	TGTGCCAGCAGCTCTCAGGGTAACACTGAAGCTTTCTTT	CASSSQGNTEAFF
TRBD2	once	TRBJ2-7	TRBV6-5	TGTGCCAGCAGTCCACTAGCGGGGGGGACCTACGAGCAGTACTTC	CASSPLAGGTYEQYF
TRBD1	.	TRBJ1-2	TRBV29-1	TGCAGCGTTGAGAAGGGACAGGGGTTGGGTGGCTACACCTTC	CSVEKGQGLGGYTF
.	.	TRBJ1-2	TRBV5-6	TGTGCCAGCAGCTTGGCCTCCACAGGGAACTATGGCTACACCTTC	CASSLASTGNYGYTF
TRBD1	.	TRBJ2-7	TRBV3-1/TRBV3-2	TGTGCCAGCAGCCTCGGGACAGGGGCCTACGAGCAGTACTTC	CASSLGTGAYEQYF
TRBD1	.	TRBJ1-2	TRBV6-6	TGTGCCAGCAGTTTTATCTCGGACAGGGGTAATGGCTACACCTTC	CASSFISDRGNGYTF
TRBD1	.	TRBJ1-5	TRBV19	TGTGCCAGTTCGACAGGGCACAATCAGCCCCAGCATTTT	CASSTGHNQPQHF
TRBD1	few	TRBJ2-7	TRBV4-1	TGCGCCAGCAGCCAAGTCGGACAGGGGGCCTACGAGCAGTACTTC	CASSQVGQGAYEQYF
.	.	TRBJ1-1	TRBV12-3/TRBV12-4	TGTGCCAGCAGAGCCACGTCCACTGAAGCTTTCTTT	CASRATSTEAFF
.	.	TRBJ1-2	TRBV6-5	TGTGCCAGCACCGAGACGGCAGGGAACTATGGCTACACCTTC	CASTETAGNYGYTF
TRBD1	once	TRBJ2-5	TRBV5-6	TGTGCCAGCAGCCAAGACAGGGGTCTTCAGGAGACCCAGTACTTC	CASSQDRGLQETQYF
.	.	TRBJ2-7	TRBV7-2	TGTGCCAGCAGCGCAAGTCGCGACTCCTACGAGCAGTACTTC	CASSASRDSYEQYF
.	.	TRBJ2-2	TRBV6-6	TGTGCCAGCAGCGCCAGGCAATTGAACACCGGGGAGCTGTTTTTT	CASSARQLNTGELFF
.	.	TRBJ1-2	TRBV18	TGTGCCAGCTCACCCCCGAGGGGGGGCAACTATGGCTACACCTTC	CASSPPRGGNYGYTF
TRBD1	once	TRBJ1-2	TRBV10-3	TGTGCCATCAGTGGGGGGACAGACTACTATGGCTACACCTTC	CAISGGTDYYGYTF
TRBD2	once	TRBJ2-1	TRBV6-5	TGTGCCAGCAGCTTCAGCGGGACTTCCTACAATGAGCAGTTCTTC	CASSFSGTSYNEQFF
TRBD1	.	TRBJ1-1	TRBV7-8	TGTGCCAGCAGTGGACAGGGGGGAACTGAAGCTTTCTTT	CASSGQGGTEAFF
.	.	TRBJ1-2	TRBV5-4	TGTGCCAGCAGCTTGGAGCCTGAGCACTATGGCTACACCTTC	CASSLEPEHYGYTF
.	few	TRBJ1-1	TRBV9	TGTGCCAGCAGCGTGGGACACCTGAACACTGAAGCTTTCTTT	CASSVGHLNTEAFF
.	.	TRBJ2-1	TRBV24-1	TGTGCCACCAGTACGGCGTCGGGGGAACGTGAGCAGTTCTTC	CATSTASGEREQFF
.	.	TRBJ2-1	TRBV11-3	TGTGCCAGCAGCCTGGGAGAGCGGAATGAGCAGTTCTTC	CASSLGERNEQFF
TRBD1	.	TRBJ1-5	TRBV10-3	TGTGCCATCAGTGAGTCAGGACAGGGCGGTCAGCCCCAGCATTTT	CAISESGQGGQPQHF
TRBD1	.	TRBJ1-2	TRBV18	TGTGCCAGCTCGCCGGGACAGTTAAACTATGGCTACACCTTC	CASSPGQLNYGYTF
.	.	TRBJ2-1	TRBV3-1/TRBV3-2	TGTGCCAGCAGCCAAGACCAGGGGGGCTCCTACAATGAGCAGTTCTTC	CASSQDQGGSYNEQFF
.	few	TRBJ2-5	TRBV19	TGTGCCAGTAGTATGGTGCAGGGGGGTATAGAGACCCAGTACTTC	CASSMVQGGIETQYF
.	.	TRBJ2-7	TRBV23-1	TGCGCCAGCAATCAGGGGATGGGGGGATACGAGCAGTACTTC	CASNQGMGGYEQYF
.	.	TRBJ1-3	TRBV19	TGTGCCAGTAGTATAGGACGGCGAGGCGGAAACACCATATATTTT	CASSIGRRGGNTIYF
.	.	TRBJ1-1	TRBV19	TGTGCCAGTAGTCGGGCCGGGGACACTGAAGCTTTCTTT	CASSRAGDTEAFF
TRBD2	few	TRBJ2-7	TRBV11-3	TGTGCCAGCAGCGTCGGGACTAGCGGGGGGGCAAACGAGCAGTACTTC	CASSVGTSGGANEQYF
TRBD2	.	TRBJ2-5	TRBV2	TGTGCCAGCAGGAACGGACTAGCCGCTAGATACCAAGAGACCCAGTACTTC	CASRNGLAARYQETQYF
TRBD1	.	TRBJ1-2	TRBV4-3	TGCGCCAGCAGCCCCACAGAAGGGACAGGGTTTGGCTACACCTTC	CASSPTEGTGFGYTF
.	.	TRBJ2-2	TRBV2	TGTGCCAGCAGTGAATGGGGAACAGGAACCGGGGAGCTGTTTTTT	CASSEWGTGTGELFF
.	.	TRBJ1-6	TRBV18	TGTGCCAGCTCACCACCAGGGGTAGATAATTCACCCCTCCACTTT	CASSPPGVDNSPLHF
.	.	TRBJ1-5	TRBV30	TGTGCCTGGAGTGTCCGACAGTCCAATCAGCCCCAGCATTTT	CAWSVRQSNQPQHF
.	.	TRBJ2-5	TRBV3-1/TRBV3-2	TGTGCCAGCAGCAGACTTCTTTACGGAAACCAAGAGACCCAGTACTTC	CASSRLLYGNQETQYF
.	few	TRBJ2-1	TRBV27	TGTGCCAGCAGACTCCGGGACTCACAGTTCTTC	CASRLRDSQFF
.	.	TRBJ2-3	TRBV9	TGTGCCAGCAGCGTGCAGGGCGCAGATACGCAGTATTTT	CASSVQGADTQYF
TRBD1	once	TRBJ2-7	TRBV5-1	TGCGCCAGCAGCTTGGGGGGACAGGGGGCGAGGGAGCAGTACTTC	CASSLGGQGAREQYF
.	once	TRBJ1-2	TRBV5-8	TGTGCCAGCAGCTTGGAGGGGCTCGGGTATGGCTACACCTTC	CASSLEGLGYGYTF
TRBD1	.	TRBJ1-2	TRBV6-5	TGTGCCAGCAGGGCAACCGGGACAGCGGGTCATGGCTACACCTTC	CASRATGTAGHGYTF